The 14 T cell receptor beta chains below all came from one sample that was sequenced in a study of blood T cell repertoires in COVID-19. Only in-frame clones appear in the TCRdb table, and some are missing; sequencing was by immunoSEQ multiplex PCR. The data hold 200,000 to 250,000 clones, with about 87% observed a single time. Material for sequencing was PBMCs or T cells enriched from blood (not recorded which). All receptors derive from a woman in her 30s who had been exposed to COVID-19.

The chain carries TRBV6-4 and TRBJ1-2, with 9 bases matching TRBD1. Unmatched junction bases numbered 18, after V lost 7 bases and J lost 3 bases. The length of the CDR3 is 18 residues. CDR1 and CDR2 (germline): MRHNA, SNTAGT. The chain's CDR3 is CASKKTGTGRTRDYGYTF. Written as DNA, the CDR3 is TGTGCCAGCAAGAAAACCGGGACAGGGAGGACGAGGGACTATGGCTACACCTTC.

This clone was counted a few times. This chain links TRBV10-1 with TRBJ2-5; TRBD2 agrees at 11 bases. Germline V lookup: CDR1 WNHNN, CDR2 SYGVQD (reference sequence). V was clipped by 1 base and J by 1 base; unmatched bases: 2. The CDR3 has 16 amino acids. The CDR3 nucleotides read TGCGCCAGCAGTGAGTACCTAGCGGGAGGCCAAGAGACCCAGTACTTC. It specifies CASSEYLAGGQETQYF.

The table lists this clone with a count of one. CDR3 DNA: TGCGCCAGCAGCCGACTACTAGCGGGAGGGCCGCATGAGCAGTTCTTC. It is translated as CASSRLLAGGPHEQFF. V is TRBV4-1 and J is TRBJ2-1, with 13 bases identical to TRBD2. V lost 4 bases to trimming and J lost 8 bases; unmatched junction nucleotides: 8. The CDR3 runs to 16 residues. The germline V gene encodes CDR1 MGHRA and CDR2 YSYEKL.

The chain is built from TRBV19 and TRBJ1-1; 7 positions match TRBD1. V dropped 0 bases and J dropped 7; count of bases not matched to a gene: 5. The CDR3 extends over 14 amino acids. Germline assignment: CDR1 LNHDA and CDR2 SQIVND (reference sequence). For the CDR3, the DNA is TGTGCCAGTAGTATAGATCAGACAGGGAATGAAGCTTTCTTT. The encoded protein is CASSIDQTGNEAFF.

The chain is built from TRBV14 and TRBJ2-7; 9 bases are a match to TRBD2. Per germline, CDR1 SGHDN and CDR2 FVKESK. After removal of 0 bases from V and 3 bases from J, the junction contained 18 bases not matched to a gene. This CDR3 spans 20 amino acids. The CDR3 loop is CASSQDYFSGSLRPLYEQYF. In nucleotides, the CDR3 is TGTGCCAGCAGCCAAGATTATTTTAGCGGGAGCCTTCGGCCGCTCTACGAGCAGTACTTC.

The chain combines TRBV7-3 with TRBJ2-7; the match to TRBD2 covers 7 bases. The CDR3 is 14 amino acids. Germline-derived CDR1 and CDR2 are SGHTA and FQGTGA. The junction had 7 bases not matched to a gene; V was cut back by 5 bases and J by 3 bases. The CDR3 DNA follows: TGTGCCAGCAGCCCCTCTAGCGGTCTCTACGAGCAGTACTTC. Translation gives CASSPSSGLYEQYF.

This clone was counted only a few times. The chain is built from TRBV5-4 and TRBJ2-3, with a possible D match to TRBD2 (6 bases). The CDR3 has 16 amino acids. Trimming removed 0 bases from V and 0 bases from J, with 11 bases in between. CDR1 SGHNT and CDR2 YYREEE come from the germline V gene (reference sequence). The CDR3 DNA reads TGTGCCAGCAGCTTGGGTGGGGCGGGGAGCACAGATACGCAGTATTTT. This gives the protein CASSLGGAGSTDTQYF. The variable domain in full, completed from reference TRBV5-4 and TRBJ2-3, reads ETGVTQSPTHLIKTRGQQVTLRCSSQSGHNTVSWYQQALGQGPQFIFQYYREEENGRGNFPPRFSGLQFPNYSSELNVNALELDDSALYLCASSLGGAGSTDTQYFGPGTRLTVL.

The chain uses TRBV4-1 and TRBJ2-3; 10 bases are shared with TRBD2. The CDR3 contains 21 residues. CDR1 is MGHRA, CDR2 YSYEKL, per germline. Trimming cost V 0 bases and J 2 bases; bases outside gene matches: 17. The CDR3 loop reads CASSQDLQGLAGVPYTDTQYF. CDR3 DNA sequence: TGCGCCAGCAGCCAAGATCTCCAGGGCCTAGCGGGAGTACCCTACACAGATACGCAGTATTTT.

The chain combines TRBV28 with TRBJ1-1, with D uncertain. The CDR3 runs to 11 residues. Trimming cost V 6 bases and J 2 bases, with 4 bases left between them. Germline CDR1 is MDHEN and CDR2 is SYDVKM. CDR3 sequence reads: CASSHNTEAFF. The CDR3 region has the DNA TGTGCCAGCAGCCATAACACTGAAGCTTTCTTT.

This chain connects TRBV19 to TRBJ1-4; TRBD1 might be the D (5 bases). The CDR3 is 15 residues long. Germline values: CDR1 LNHDA, CDR2 SQIVND (reference sequence). The V and J ends lost 9 bases and 0 bases respectively, with 14 bases between them. CDR3 region: CASNPGGTTNEKLFF. CDR3 in DNA: TGTGCCAGCAACCCGGGGGGAACAACTAATGAAAAACTGTTTTTT.

The chain links TRBV7-2 to TRBJ1-1; D possibly corresponds to TRBD1 (6 bases). V gave up 0 bases and J gave up 5 bases, with 13 bases separating them. The CDR3 spans 15 residues. CDR1 is SGHTA and CDR2 is FQGNSA in the germline V gene. The CDR3 DNA reads as TGTGCCAGCAGCTTAGCGTCCTCGAGGGGGACTGAAGCTTTCTTT. This gives the protein CASSLASSRGTEAFF.

The J gene is TRBJ2-7, the V gene TRBV6-5; 10 bases align to TRBD1. The germline gives CDR1 MNHEY, CDR2 SVGAGI. This CDR3 has 15 residues. Unmatched junction bases numbered 10, after V lost 6 bases and J lost 5 bases. The CDR3 protein is CASRTLTGGVNEQYF. CDR3 in DNA: TGTGCCAGCAGAACCTTGACAGGGGGCGTCAACGAGCAGTACTTC.

The V call is TRBV19, the J call TRBJ1-1; D gene ambiguous. Trimming left V 10 bases short and J 0 bases short, with 15 bases between. The CDR3 length is 14 residues. Looked up from germline, CDR1 is LNHDA and CDR2 is SQIVND (reference sequence). The DNA of the CDR3 is TGTGCCACCCAGGAGGGTTTCATGAACACTGAAGCTTTCTTT. The encoded protein is CATQEGFMNTEAFF. The full variable domain, completed using reference TRBV19 and TRBJ1-1, is DGGITQSPKYLFRKEGQNVTLSCEQNLNHDAMYWYRQDPGQGLRLIYYSQIVNDFQKGDIAEGYSVSREKKESFPLTVTSAQKNPTAFYLCATQEGFMNTEAFFGQGTRLTVV.

The rearrangement uses TRBV9 and TRBJ1-3; 8 bases agree with TRBD1. Germline lookup yields CDR1 SGDLS and CDR2 YYNGEE. V shed 3 bases and J 7 bases; nucleotides not matched to a gene: 12. This CDR3 region has 16 residues. As DNA, the CDR3 is TGTGCCAGCAGCGCCGGACAGGGCATCAAGGTGAACACCATATATTTT. It encodes CASSAGQGIKVNTIYF.